Here is one T cell receptor (beta chain) with its context. Some 29,000 T cell genomes (approximately 180 ng DNA) went into each sorted-subset replicate. Clones were read by immunoSEQ multiplex PCR, and TCRdb kept only the in-frame ones, dropping some. This table holds some 2,500,000 clones, 93% found once. This sample was included in a study of shared clonotypes between healthy human individuals. The source material was naive CD4+ T cells from PBMCs. The subset denotes: CD45RA+ positively selected. This TCR was sampled from a man between 18 and 29 years old in good health. Some clones in this sample may be carry-over from other donors' samples.

As DNA, the CDR3 is TGCGCCAGCAGCCCGATAAGCGGTTGGGGTCAGGGTGAGCAGTTCTTC. Translating it yields CASSPISGWGQGEQFF. The gene calls are TRBV5-1 and TRBJ2-1; D possibly uses TRBD1 or TRBD2 (5 bases each). V lost 4 bases and J lost 9, with 23 bases in between. The length of the CDR3 is 16 residues. CDR1 and CDR2 (germline): SGHRS, YFSETQ.